The next 6 T cell receptor beta chains were all read from a single sample in a study of T-cell memory formation after mild COVID-19. Using its own MiXCR run on the 5' RACE reads, TCRdb lists one record per CDR3 protein. Of 250,000 to 350,000 distinct CDR3 sequences in the sample, around a sixth were seen once. The sample consisted of PBMCs or a T cell subset sorted from them (not recorded which). The receptors here all came from a man aged 18 to 29 who had mild COVID-19 (a few samples of this study predate the infection). Cell type and time point are not known.

The rearrangement links TRBV6-5 to TRBJ1-2, with a weak D call TRBD1 (6 bases). The CDR3 is made up of 16 amino acids. Germline loops: CDR1 MNHEY, CDR2 SVGAGI. Trimming removed 5 bases from V and 1 base from J, with 17 bases in between. The CDR3 loop is CASSGNNRVFNYGYTF. The CDR3 DNA reads TGTGCCAGCAGTGGCAACAACAGGGTTTTTAACTATGGCTACACCTTC.

This rearrangement joins TRBV12-3 or TRBV12-4 to TRBJ1-2; TRBD1 is a possible D gene (5 bases). The germline V and J ends were trimmed by 1 base and 3 bases, with 9 bases remaining between them. The CDR3 length is 14 residues. The CDR3 is CASSLGQSDYGYTF. CDR3 DNA: TGTGCCAGCAGTTTAGGACAGTCTGACTATGGCTACACCTTC.

This clonotype turned up a few times. V usage is TRBV20-1 and J usage is TRBJ2-3; D is possibly TRBD2 (6 bases). V lost 5 bases and J 1 base, leaving 10 bases between the germline ends. The CDR3 consists of 13 residues. Germline loops: CDR1 DFQATT, CDR2 SNEGSKA (reference sequence). CDR3 nucleotides: TGCAGTGCTCGGAGGAGGGGCACAGATACGCAGTATTTT. Its protein product is CSARRRGTDTQYF.

The chain couples TRBV7-2 to TRBJ2-7; D ambiguous. The CDR3 runs to 15 residues. CDR1 and CDR2 from the germline V gene are SGHTA and FQGNSA. V was pared by 5 bases and J by 2 bases, with 16 bases between. The CDR3 DNA reads as TGTGCCAGCAGCCAGGCCCCGGGCCAGACCTACGAGCAGTACTTC. Translated, it gives CASSQAPGQTYEQYF.

This clonotype was counted many times. The J gene is TRBJ2-3, the V gene TRBV11-2; D perhaps matches TRBD2 (6 bases). With 0 bases removed from V and 7 bases from J, the gap between germline ends came to 11 bases. This CDR3 contains 14 residues. Germline CDR1 and CDR2: SGHAT and FQNNGV. The CDR3 sequence: CASSLDGEVHTQYF. CDR3 bases: TGTGCCAGCAGCTTAGATGGGGAGGTGCATACGCAGTATTTT.

This clonotype was detected many times. The chain links TRBV6-2 or TRBV6-3 to TRBJ2-5, with unresolved D. Trimming shortened V by 5 bases and J by 1 base, and 8 bases separated the two germline ends. The CDR3 covers 13 residues. Looked up from germline, CDR1 is MNHEY and CDR2 is SVGEGT. Here the CDR3 reads CASSPGPQETQYF. For the CDR3, the DNA is TGTGCCAGCAGTCCGGGTCCCCAAGAGACCCAGTACTTC.